A selection of T cell receptor beta chains follows, all from one sample in a study of OX40 agonist ivuxolimab in advanced cancers. The assay was immunoSEQ multiplex PCR, and TCRdb's table has in-frame clones only and misses some. The sample lists tens of thousands of clones; approximately 86% were seen once. Sample: CD4+ or CD8+ T cells sorted from blood, taken in a trial of the OX40 agonist ivuxolimab. These receptors were collected from an adult with an advanced solid tumor such as melanoma, head and neck, liver or kidney cancer. The CDR3 runs from the conserved cysteine through the conserved F or W. Fields, in order: clone size, V gene, J gene, D gene, CDR3 DNA, CDR3 protein. D genes are given only for firm matches. Clone size is stated in some rows and not others, as once, few, many or a class when expanded.

-,TRBV27,TRBJ2-5,-,TGTGCCAGCAGTTTAGGGCGGACAGAGACCCAGTACTTC,CASSLGRTETQYF
-,TRBV11-3,TRBJ1-2,TRBD1,TGTGCCAGCAGCTTCCAAGGGGACAGGGGGCCGGATGGCTACACCTTC,CASSFQGDRGPDGYTF
few,TRBV9,TRBJ2-5,-,TGTGCCAGCAGCGTAGATAGGATTCAAGAGACCCAGTACTTC,CASSVDRIQETQYF
-,TRBV5-6,TRBJ2-2,TRBD2,TGTGCCAGCAGCATACTCCTTAGCGGGACGAACACCGGGGAGCTGTTTTTT,CASSILLSGTNTGELFF
-,TRBV7-8,TRBJ2-2,TRBD1,TGTGCCAGCAGCTTACCGGGACAGGGCTACGCGAACACCGGGGAGCTGTTTTTT,CASSLPGQGYANTGELFF
-,TRBV27,TRBJ2-7,TRBD2,TGTGCCAGCAGTTTGCGGCTAGCGGGGCTATACGAGCAGTACTTC,CASSLRLAGLYEQYF
once,TRBV19,TRBJ1-4,-,TGTGCCAGTAAAGGAGAAAAACTGTTTTTT,CASKGEKLFF
-,TRBV5-8,TRBJ2-5,TRBD2,TGTGCCAGCAGCTTGGGGACTAGCGTTACCCAGTACTTC,CASSLGTSVTQYF
-,TRBV9,TRBJ1-2,TRBD1,TGTGCCAGCAGCGGATTCCTGACAGGGGAGTGGAGCTACACCTTC,CASSGFLTGEWSYTF
-,TRBV27,TRBJ2-7,-,TGTGCCAGCAGTTTTGGTGGGTACGAGCAGTACTTC,CASSFGGYEQYF